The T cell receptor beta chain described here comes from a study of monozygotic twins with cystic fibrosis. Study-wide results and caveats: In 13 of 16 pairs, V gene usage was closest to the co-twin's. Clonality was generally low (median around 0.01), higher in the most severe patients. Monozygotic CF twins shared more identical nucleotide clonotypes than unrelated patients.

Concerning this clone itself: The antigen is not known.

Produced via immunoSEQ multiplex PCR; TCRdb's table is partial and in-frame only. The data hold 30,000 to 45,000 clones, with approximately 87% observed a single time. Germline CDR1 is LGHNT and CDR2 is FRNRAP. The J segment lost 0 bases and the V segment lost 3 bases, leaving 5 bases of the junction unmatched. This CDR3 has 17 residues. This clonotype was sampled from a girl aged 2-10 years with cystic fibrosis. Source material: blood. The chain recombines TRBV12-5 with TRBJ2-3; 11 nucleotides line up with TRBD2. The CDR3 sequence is CASGFGLAGGSTDTQYF. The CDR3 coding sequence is TGTGCTAGTGGTTTTGGGTTAGCGGGGGGGAGCACAGATACGCAGTATTTT.